This entry describes one TCR beta chain. Antigen specificity is unknown. The CDR3 totals 15 residues. Germline V gene sequence: CDR1 SEHNR, CDR2 FQNEAQ (reference sequence). With V trimmed by 1 base and J by 3 bases, 2 bases remained unmatched. This entry belongs to a study of tumor-infiltrating lymphocytes in localized non-small cell lung cancer. Study-wide points: Recurrence-free survival showed no association with tumor T-cell fraction.

Profiled with immunoSEQ multiplex PCR; TCRdb holds only in-frame clones, not every one. Counted here are 8,000 to 9,500 clones, 77% occurring once; the ten biggest clones make up just over 5%. Sequencing used lung tumor tissue. This clonotype was sampled from a human donor with non-small cell lung cancer. The V call is TRBV7-9, the J call TRBJ2-5; the match to TRBD2 covers 10 bases. The CDR3 DNA reads TGTGCCAGCAGCTTAGTGCTAGCGGGGGAAGAGACCCAGTACTTC. Protein: CASSLVLAGEETQYF.